Below are 25 T cell receptor beta chains sequenced from a single sample in a study of T cells in localized non-small cell lung cancer. Measured with immunoSEQ multiplex PCR; TCRdb has only the in-frame clones, and not every one. The data hold some 2,600 clones, with approximately 30% observed a single time. The sequences come from normal lung tissue next to the tumor, collected before any cancer treatment. The receptor source for this set is a woman aged 35-70 years with stage II squamous cell lung carcinoma.

This clone is medium-sized by share. The chain couples TRBV6-8 to TRBJ2-1, with D possibly being TRBD1 (6 bases). CDR3 length: 13 amino acids. Germline lookup yields CDR1 MNHGY and CDR2 SAAAGT. V was pared by 7 bases and J by 4 bases, with 11 bases between. This chain's CDR3 is CASTRGGYNEQFF. The CDR3 nucleotides are TGTGCCAGCACCCGAGGGGGATACAATGAGCAGTTCTTC.

This clone was seen a few times. The J gene is TRBJ1-1, the V gene TRBV9; 9 positions match TRBD1. This CDR3 spans 13 amino acids. The trim removed 5 bases at V and 7 bases at J, leaving 6 bases unmatched. Germline V lookup: CDR1 SGDLS, CDR2 YYNGEE. The CDR3 region is CASSPQGAGEAFF. The CDR3 nucleotides are TGTGCCAGCAGTCCACAGGGGGCGGGTGAAGCTTTCTTT.

This sequence joins TRBV28 and TRBJ2-2; a possible D gene is TRBD1 (6 bases). The germline V gene has CDR1 MDHEN and CDR2 SYDVKM. The CDR3 loop spans 13 amino acids. The germline V and J ends were trimmed by 10 bases and 6 bases, with 15 bases remaining between them. CDR3 nucleotides: TGTGCCACCCGAGGGGGAGAGGCCGGGGAGCTGTTTTTT. Translated, it gives CATRGGEAGELFF.

The V call is TRBV28, the J call TRBJ1-2; 8 bases map to TRBD1. Germline V gives CDR1 MDHEN, CDR2 SYDVKM. The CDR3 loop spans 14 amino acids. V lost 10 bases, J lost 0 bases, and 7 bases stayed unmatched. CDR3 protein: CATPGTGSNYGYTF. The CDR3 region has the DNA TGTGCCACCCCTGGGACAGGTTCTAACTATGGCTACACCTTC.

A few counts support this clone. The chain links TRBV28 to TRBJ2-1, with 10 nucleotides matching TRBD2. V lost 3 bases to trimming and J lost 2 bases; unmatched junction nucleotides: 4. From germline, CDR1 is MDHEN and CDR2 SYDVKM. The CDR3 runs 16 residues. In DNA form, the CDR3 reads TGTGCCAGCAGTTTGTTAAGCGGGAGGGCCTACAATGAGCAGTTCTTC. Translation: CASSLLSGRAYNEQFF.

The chain recombines TRBV6-8 with TRBJ2-3, with a possible D match to TRBD2 (6 bases). This CDR3 region has 15 residues. CDR1 is MNHGY, CDR2 SAAAGT, per germline. V was trimmed by 4 bases and J by 4 bases, leaving 15 bases between them. DNA of the CDR3: TGTGCCAGCAGTTCCCCCCGGGGGACCTCAGATACGCAGTATTTT. It codes for CASSSPRGTSDTQYF.

In its sample, this clone is medium-sized. The V and J genes are TRBV6-8 and TRBJ1-2; D possibly corresponds to TRBD1 (5 bases). Germline V gene data show CDR1 as MNHGY and CDR2 as SAAAGT. Trimming left V 2 bases short and J 6 bases short, with 13 bases between. The CDR3 sequence is 14 residues long. CDR3 DNA: TGTGCCAGCAGTTACGACTCAGGGAAGGATGGCTACACCTTC. Its translation is CASSYDSGKDGYTF.

This chain connects TRBV11-3 to TRBJ2-1; TRBD2 agrees at 7 bases. This CDR3 spans 15 amino acids. The germline V gene encodes CDR1 SGHNT and CDR2 YENEEA. Germline trimming cut 5 bases from V and 5 bases from J; bases unmatched to any gene: 9. Here the CDR3 reads CASSPWTSSNNEQFF. In DNA form, the CDR3 reads TGTGCCAGCAGCCCATGGACTAGTTCTAACAATGAGCAGTTCTTC.

In this sample, this clone is medium-sized (0.01 to 0.1%). The rearrangement uses TRBV6-8 and TRBJ2-2; the D is unclear. V dropped 6 bases and J dropped 3 bases, with 17 bases sitting between them. Germline V gene data show CDR1 as MNHGY and CDR2 as SAAAGT. This CDR3 has 16 residues. Written as DNA, the CDR3 is TGTGCCAGCAGCAACGGTCTTGTATGGGACACCGGGGAGCTGTTTTTT. Translation: CASSNGLVWDTGELFF.

This clone was observed a handful of times. This chain links TRBV6-8 with TRBJ1-5, with D possibly matching TRBD1 (6 bases). This CDR3 spans 14 amino acids. CDR1 and CDR2 (germline): MNHGY, SAAAGT. Trimming removed 5 bases from V and 1 base from J, with 9 bases in between. CDR3 DNA sequence: TGTGCCAGCAGTGGTCAGGGGAGCAATCAGCCCCAGCATTTT. It encodes CASSGQGSNQPQHF.

The rearrangement joins TRBV28 to TRBJ2-7; 7 nucleotides line up with TRBD1. Germline-derived CDR1 and CDR2 are MDHEN and SYDVKM. V was pared by 5 bases and J by 7 bases, with 17 bases of the junction left unmatched. CDR3 size: 16 residues. CDR3 DNA sequence: TGTGCCAGCAGTGGCTACAGGGGATCCCGGTCGAGGGAGCAGTACTTC. Residues: CASSGYRGSRSREQYF.

Written as DNA, the CDR3 is TGTGCCAGCAGCCAAGCGGGAGTCACAGATACGCAGTATTTT. Translating it yields CASSQAGVTDTQYF. V usage is TRBV14 and J usage is TRBJ2-3; the D gene is possibly TRBD2 (6 bases). The germline V gene has CDR1 SGHDN and CDR2 FVKESK. Trimming took off 1 base at V and 2 bases at J, with 7 bases between the two ends. This CDR3 region has 14 residues.

The V call is TRBV6-8, the J call TRBJ1-1, with 8 bases fitting TRBD1. The CDR3 runs 13 residues. J gave up 7 bases and V 7 bases, and 8 bases lay outside the gene matches. Germline V gene sequence: CDR1 MNHGY, CDR2 SAAAGT. DNA for the CDR3: TGTGCCAGCAACCAGGGGGCGCCGGTTGAAGCTTTCTTT. Translation: CASNQGAPVEAFF.

In its sample, this clone ranks as medium-sized. V gene TRBV28 combines with J gene TRBJ1-2, with 7 bases lining up with TRBD1. J gave up 8 bases and V 6 bases, and 12 bases lay outside the gene matches. Per the germline V gene, CDR1 is MDHEN and CDR2 is SYDVKM. This CDR3 contains 14 residues. CDR3 sequence: CASSVLKGARGYTF. CDR3 coding DNA: TGTGCCAGCAGCGTTTTAAAGGGGGCAAGAGGCTACACCTTC.

This clone turned up a few times. The chain uses TRBV29-1 and TRBJ2-1; D is undetermined. Between the trimmed V and J ends, which lost 3 bases and 0 bases, there was a span of 6 bases. Germline-derived CDR1 and CDR2 are SQVTM and ANQGSEA. The CDR3 loop spans 13 amino acids. CDR3 residues: CSVDSSSYNEQFF. CDR3 nucleotides: TGCAGCGTTGACTCGAGCTCCTACAATGAGCAGTTCTTC.

The rearrangement uses TRBV19 and TRBJ2-7; D gene uncertain. CDR1 and CDR2 from the germline V gene are LNHDA and SQIVND (reference sequence). The CDR3 runs to 15 residues. The V and J ends lost 0 bases and 2 bases respectively, with 11 bases between them. The CDR3 sequence: CASSIDSRGPYEQYF. Here the CDR3 DNA reads TGTGCCAGTAGTATAGACAGCCGAGGACCCTACGAGCAGTACTTC.

The chain is built from TRBV25-1 and TRBJ1-4; D gene unclear. CDR1 is MGHDK and CDR2 is SYGVNS in the germline V gene. Between the trimmed V and J ends, which lost 8 bases and 8 bases, there was a span of 21 bases. The CDR3 extends over 15 amino acids. The CDR3 DNA reads as TGTGCCAGCTCCTGGGGTAGTAGGGAGGGAGAAAAACTGTTTTTT. Translated: CASSWGSREGEKLFF. The variable domain in full, completed from reference TRBV25-1 and TRBJ1-4, reads EADIYQTPRYLVIGTGKKITLECSQTMGHDKMYWYQQDPGMELHLIHYSYGVNSTEKGDLSSESTVSRIRTEHFPLTLESARPSHTSQYLCASSWGSREGEKLFFGSGTQLSVL.

The J gene is TRBJ2-7, the V gene TRBV5-1; D might be TRBD2 (7 bases). Germline CDR1 is SGHRS and CDR2 is YFSETQ. Between the trimmed V and J ends, which lost 4 bases and 6 bases, there was a span of 20 bases. The length of the CDR3 is 15 residues. The CDR3 loop is CASSLVAGRGSEQYF. The DNA for the CDR3 is TGCGCCAGCAGCCTAGTAGCGGGCAGGGGATCCGAGCAGTACTTC.

Only a few counts were recorded for this clone. This sequence joins TRBV7-6 and TRBJ1-2; 12 bases map to TRBD1. The J segment lost 2 bases and the V segment lost 5 bases, leaving 6 bases of the junction unmatched. Germline V gives CDR1 SGHVS, CDR2 FNYEAQ. The CDR3 totals 16 residues. The chain's CDR3 is CASSTRDRGRNYGYTF. CDR3 bases: TGTGCCAGCAGCACCCGGGACAGGGGGCGGAACTATGGCTACACCTTC.

This sequence joins TRBV30 and TRBJ2-1; 9 bases map to TRBD2. V shed 8 bases and J 10 bases; nucleotides not matched to a gene: 12. Germline CDR1 reads GTSNPN; CDR2 reads SVGIG (reference sequence). The CDR3 totals 13 residues. This chain's CDR3 is CARKIAGAREQFF. Written as DNA, the CDR3 is TGTGCCCGGAAGATAGCGGGAGCGAGAGAGCAGTTCTTC.

The chain employs TRBV6-8 and TRBJ2-3, with TRBD2 matching 10 bases. This CDR3 comprises 14 residues. V was pared by 4 bases and J by 3 bases, with 1 base of the junction left unmatched. Germline loops: CDR1 MNHGY, CDR2 SAAAGT. DNA for the CDR3: TGTGCCAGCAGTTTTAGCGGGAGGACAGATACGCAGTATTTT. The encoded protein is CASSFSGRTDTQYF.

This clone was seen only a few times. The rearrangement joins TRBV11-3 to TRBJ1-2; D gene ambiguous. Germline V CDR1 and CDR2: SGHNT, YENEEA. The length of the CDR3 is 14 residues. V was trimmed by 2 bases and J by 8 bases, leaving 15 bases between them. CDR3 sequence (DNA): TGTGCCAGCAGCTTATGGACCGATCGTCCCGGCTACACCTTC. It translates to CASSLWTDRPGYTF.

This clone has just a few counts. The chain recombines TRBV19 with TRBJ2-1; a weak D match, TRBD2 (5 bases). Germline V gene sequence: CDR1 LNHDA, CDR2 SQIVND (reference sequence). V dropped 5 bases and J dropped 2 bases, with 10 bases sitting between them. This CDR3 region has 14 residues. CDR3 region: CASSGLAAYNEQFF. As DNA, the CDR3 is TGTGCCAGTAGTGGGCTAGCAGCCTACAATGAGCAGTTCTTC.

This clone was detected a few times. The V gene is TRBV6-8, the J gene TRBJ1-1; D remains ambiguous. Germline lookup yields CDR1 MNHGY and CDR2 SAAAGT. The V end was cut by 2 bases, the J end by 6 bases, with 19 bases between. The CDR3 contains 16 residues. CDR3 loop: CASSYLPSGRSSEAFF. The CDR3 region has the DNA TGTGCCAGCAGTTACCTCCCGAGCGGTCGTTCCTCTGAAGCTTTCTTT.

This clone was observed a single time. V usage is TRBV29-1 and J usage is TRBJ2-1; a possible D gene is TRBD2 (6 bases). V dropped 5 bases and J dropped 4 bases, with 12 bases sitting between them. The germline V gene has CDR1 SQVTM and CDR2 ANQGSEA. The CDR3 extends over 13 amino acids. The CDR3 loop reads CSVPGAAYNEQFF. The DNA for the CDR3 is TGCAGCGTTCCGGGAGCGGCGTACAATGAGCAGTTCTTC.